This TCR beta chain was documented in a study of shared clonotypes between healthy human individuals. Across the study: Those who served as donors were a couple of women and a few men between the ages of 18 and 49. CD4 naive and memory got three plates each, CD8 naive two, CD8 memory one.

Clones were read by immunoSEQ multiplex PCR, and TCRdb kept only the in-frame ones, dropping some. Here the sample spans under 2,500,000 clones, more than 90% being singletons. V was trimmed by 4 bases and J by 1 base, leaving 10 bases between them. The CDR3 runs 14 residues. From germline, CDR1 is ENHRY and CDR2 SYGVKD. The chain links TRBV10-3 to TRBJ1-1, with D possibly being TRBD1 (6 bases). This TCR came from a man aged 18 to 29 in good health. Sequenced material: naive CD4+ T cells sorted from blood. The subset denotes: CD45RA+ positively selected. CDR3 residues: CAISGGQSNTEAFF. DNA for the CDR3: TGTGCCATCAGTGGAGGACAGTCGAACACTGAAGCTTTCTTT.